This TCR beta chain came from a study of blood T cell repertoires in COVID-19. In the authors' workflow: Estimates of nucleated cell counts were drawn from the amplification of reference gene primers. Only in-frame clones appear in the TCRdb table, and some are missing; sequencing was by immunoSEQ multiplex PCR. Clone size and V and J calls were adopted from that table, with D and trimming inferred from the DNA. The table shows about 110,000 clones, with 75% to 90% occurring only once. With 5 bases clipped from V and 9 bases from J, the junction kept 15 bases outside the gene matches. Germline CDR1 and CDR2: MNHEY and SMNVEV (reference sequence). The CDR3 runs to 15 residues.

The sequence was obtained from a middle-aged woman with acute or convalescent COVID-19. The chain links TRBV27 to TRBJ1-2, with 7 bases lining up with TRBD1. The sequenced sample was peripheral blood. The CDR3 nucleotides are TGTGCCAGCAGTCGAATTCGACAGGGCATGGAAAGCTACACCTTC. It codes for CASSRIRQGMESYTF.